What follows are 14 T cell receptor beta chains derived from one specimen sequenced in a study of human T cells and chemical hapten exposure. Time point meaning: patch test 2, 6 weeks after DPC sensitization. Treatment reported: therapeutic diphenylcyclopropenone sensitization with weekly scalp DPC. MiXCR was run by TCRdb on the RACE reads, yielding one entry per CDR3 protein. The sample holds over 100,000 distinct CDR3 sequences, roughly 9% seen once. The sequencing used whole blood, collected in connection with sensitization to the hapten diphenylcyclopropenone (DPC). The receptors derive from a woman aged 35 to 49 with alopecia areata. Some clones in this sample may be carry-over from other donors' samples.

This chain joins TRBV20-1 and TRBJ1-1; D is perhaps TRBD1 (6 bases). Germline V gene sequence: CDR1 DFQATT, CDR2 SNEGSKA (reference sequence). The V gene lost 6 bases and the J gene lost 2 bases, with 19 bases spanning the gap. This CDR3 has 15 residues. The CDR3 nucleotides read TGCAGTGCGGCTGGGCAGGGGATTGGTAACACTGAAGCTTTCTTT. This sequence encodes CSAAGQGIGNTEAFF.

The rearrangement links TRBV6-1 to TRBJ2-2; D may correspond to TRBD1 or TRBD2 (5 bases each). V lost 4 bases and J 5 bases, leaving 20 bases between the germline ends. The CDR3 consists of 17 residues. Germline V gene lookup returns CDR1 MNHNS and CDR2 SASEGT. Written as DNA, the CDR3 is TGTGCCAGCAGTGTAGACCCCGGGACGGGCGTGACCGGGGAGCTGTTTTTT. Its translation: CASSVDPGTGVTGELFF.

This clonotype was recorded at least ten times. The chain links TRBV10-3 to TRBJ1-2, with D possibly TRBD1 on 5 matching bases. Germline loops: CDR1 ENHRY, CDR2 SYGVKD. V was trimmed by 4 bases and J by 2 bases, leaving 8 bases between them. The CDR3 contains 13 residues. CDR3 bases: TGTGCCATCAGTGGGACACCAAACTATGGCTACACCTTC. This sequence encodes CAISGTPNYGYTF.

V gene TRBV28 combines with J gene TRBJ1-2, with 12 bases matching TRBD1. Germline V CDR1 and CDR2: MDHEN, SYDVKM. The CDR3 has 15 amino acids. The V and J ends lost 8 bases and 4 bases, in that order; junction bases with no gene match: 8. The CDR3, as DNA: TGTGCCAGCGGGGAGGGACAGGGGGCGCTCTATGGCTACACCTTC. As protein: CASGEGQGALYGYTF.

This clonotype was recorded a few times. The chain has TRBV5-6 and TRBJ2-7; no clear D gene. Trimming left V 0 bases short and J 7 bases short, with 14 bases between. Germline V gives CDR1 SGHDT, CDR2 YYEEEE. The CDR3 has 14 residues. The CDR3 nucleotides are TGTGCCAGCAGCTTGGGGCTGATCTCCCGGGAGCAGTACTTC. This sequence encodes CASSLGLISREQYF.

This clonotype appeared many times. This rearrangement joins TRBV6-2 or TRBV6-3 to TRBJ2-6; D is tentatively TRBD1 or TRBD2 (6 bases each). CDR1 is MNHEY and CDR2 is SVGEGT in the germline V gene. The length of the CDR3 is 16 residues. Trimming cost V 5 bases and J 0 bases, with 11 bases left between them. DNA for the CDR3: TGTGCCAGCAGTCCCGGGGGACACTCTGGGGCCAACGTCCTGACTTTC. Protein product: CASSPGGHSGANVLTF.

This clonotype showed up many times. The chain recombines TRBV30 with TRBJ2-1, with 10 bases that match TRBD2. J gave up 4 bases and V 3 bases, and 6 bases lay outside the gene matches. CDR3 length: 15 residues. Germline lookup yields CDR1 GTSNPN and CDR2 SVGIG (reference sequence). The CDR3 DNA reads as TGTGCCTGGAGCGCAGCGGGGGGGCCTTACAATGAGCAGTTCTTC. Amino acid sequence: CAWSAAGGPYNEQFF.

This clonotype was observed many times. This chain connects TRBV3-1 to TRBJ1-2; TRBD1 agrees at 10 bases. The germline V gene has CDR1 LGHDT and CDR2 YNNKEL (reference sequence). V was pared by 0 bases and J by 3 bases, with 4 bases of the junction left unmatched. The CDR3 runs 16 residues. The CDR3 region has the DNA TGTGCCAGCAGCCAAGATTGGGACAGGGGAGACTATGGCTACACCTTC. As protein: CASSQDWDRGDYGYTF.

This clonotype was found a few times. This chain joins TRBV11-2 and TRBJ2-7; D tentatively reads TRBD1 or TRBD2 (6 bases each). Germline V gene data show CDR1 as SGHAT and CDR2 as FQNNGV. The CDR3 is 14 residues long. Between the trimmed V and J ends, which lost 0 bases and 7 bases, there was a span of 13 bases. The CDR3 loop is CASSLDVGGREQYF. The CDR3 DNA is TGTGCCAGCAGCTTAGATGTGGGGGGCCGGGAGCAGTACTTC.

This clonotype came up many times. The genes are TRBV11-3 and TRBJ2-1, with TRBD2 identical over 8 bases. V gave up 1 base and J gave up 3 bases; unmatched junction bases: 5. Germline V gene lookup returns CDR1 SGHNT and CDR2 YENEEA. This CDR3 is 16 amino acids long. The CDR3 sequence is CASSLGAGAFYNEQFF. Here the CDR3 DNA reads TGTGCCAGCAGCTTAGGAGCGGGGGCCTTCTACAATGAGCAGTTCTTC.

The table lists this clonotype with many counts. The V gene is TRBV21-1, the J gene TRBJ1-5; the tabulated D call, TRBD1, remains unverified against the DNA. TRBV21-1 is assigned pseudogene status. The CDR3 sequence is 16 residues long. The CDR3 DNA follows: TGTTTACCCGGGTCAGGGTCGGTATTGAGCAATCAGCCCCAGCATTTT. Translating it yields CLPGSGSVLSNQPQHF.

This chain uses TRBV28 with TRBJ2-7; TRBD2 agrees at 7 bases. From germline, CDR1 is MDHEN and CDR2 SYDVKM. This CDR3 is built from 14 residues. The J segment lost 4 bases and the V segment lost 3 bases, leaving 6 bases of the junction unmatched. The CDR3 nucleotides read TGTGCCAGCAGTTTGTCAGGCGGGGGATACGAGCAGTACTTC. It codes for CASSLSGGGYEQYF.

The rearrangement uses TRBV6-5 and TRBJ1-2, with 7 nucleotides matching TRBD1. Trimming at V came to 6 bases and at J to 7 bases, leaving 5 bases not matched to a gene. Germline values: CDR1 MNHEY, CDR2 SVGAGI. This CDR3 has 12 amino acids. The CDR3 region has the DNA TGTGCCAGCAGCTGGACAGGCCGTGGCTACACCTTC. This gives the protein CASSWTGRGYTF.

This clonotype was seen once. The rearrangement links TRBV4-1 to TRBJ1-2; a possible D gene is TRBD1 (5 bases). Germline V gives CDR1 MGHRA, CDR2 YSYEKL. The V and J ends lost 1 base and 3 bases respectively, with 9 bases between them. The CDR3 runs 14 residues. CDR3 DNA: TGCGCCAGCAGCCAAGGGGTCAGGGACTATGGCTACACCTTC. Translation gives CASSQGVRDYGYTF.